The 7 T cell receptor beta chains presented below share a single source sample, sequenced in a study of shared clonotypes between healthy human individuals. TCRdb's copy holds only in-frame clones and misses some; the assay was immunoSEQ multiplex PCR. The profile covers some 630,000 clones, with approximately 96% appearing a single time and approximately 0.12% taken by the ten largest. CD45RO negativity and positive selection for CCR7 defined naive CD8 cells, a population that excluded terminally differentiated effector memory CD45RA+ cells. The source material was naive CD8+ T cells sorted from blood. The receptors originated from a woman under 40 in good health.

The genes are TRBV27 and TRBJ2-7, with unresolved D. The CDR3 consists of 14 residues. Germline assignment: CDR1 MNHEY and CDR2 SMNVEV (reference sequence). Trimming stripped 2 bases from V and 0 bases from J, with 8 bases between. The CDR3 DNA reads TGTGCCAGCAGTTTAGAGCCCAGCTCCTACGAGCAGTACTTC. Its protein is CASSLEPSSYEQYF.

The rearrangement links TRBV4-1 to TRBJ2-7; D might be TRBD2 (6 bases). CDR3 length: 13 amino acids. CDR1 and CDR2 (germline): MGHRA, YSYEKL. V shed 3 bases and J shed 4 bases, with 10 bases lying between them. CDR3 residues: CASSQSGRYEQYF. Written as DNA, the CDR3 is TGCGCCAGCAGCCAGTCAGGGAGGTACGAGCAGTACTTC.

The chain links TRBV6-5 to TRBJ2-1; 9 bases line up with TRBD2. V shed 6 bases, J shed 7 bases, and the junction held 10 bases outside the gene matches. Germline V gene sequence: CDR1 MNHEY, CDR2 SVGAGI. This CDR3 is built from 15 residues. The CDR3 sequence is CASSPRTSAGNEQFF. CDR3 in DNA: TGTGCCAGCAGCCCCCGGACTAGCGCTGGGAATGAGCAGTTCTTC.

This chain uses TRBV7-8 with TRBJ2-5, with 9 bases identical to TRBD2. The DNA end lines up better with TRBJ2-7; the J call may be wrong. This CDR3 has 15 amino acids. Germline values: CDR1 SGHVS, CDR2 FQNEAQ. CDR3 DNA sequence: TGTGCCAGCAGCTCCCTCCCTAGCGGGACCTACGAGCAGTACTTC. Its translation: CASSSLPSGTYEQYF.

Here the CDR3 reads CASSQAGSNYGYTF. CDR3 coding DNA: TGTGCCAGCAGCCAAGCCGGGTCTAACTATGGCTACACCTTC. The chain carries TRBV5-4 and TRBJ1-2, with D unclear. The CDR3 covers 14 residues. Trimming removed 4 bases at V and 0 bases at J, with 10 bases between. From germline, CDR1 is SGHNT and CDR2 YYREEE (reference sequence).

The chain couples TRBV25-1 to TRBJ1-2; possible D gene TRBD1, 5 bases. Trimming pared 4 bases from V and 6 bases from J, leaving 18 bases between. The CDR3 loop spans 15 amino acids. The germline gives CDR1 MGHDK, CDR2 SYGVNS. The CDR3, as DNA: TGTGCCAGCAGTGGGGAACGATCGGGGGTTCATGGCTACACCTTC. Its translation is CASSGERSGVHGYTF.

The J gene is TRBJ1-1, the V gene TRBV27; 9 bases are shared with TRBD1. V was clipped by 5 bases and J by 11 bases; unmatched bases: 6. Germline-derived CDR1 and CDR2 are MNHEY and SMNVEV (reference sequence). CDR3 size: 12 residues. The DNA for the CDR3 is TGTGCCAGCAGTACAGGGGGCGTGGGGGCTTTCTTT. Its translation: CASSTGGVGAFF.